Shown below are 16 T cell receptor beta chains from a single sample sequenced in a study of T cells after yellow fever vaccination. Each CDR3 protein gets one entry after TCRdb re-called the 5' RACE reads with MiXCR. The sample yields about 500,000 distinct CDR3 sequences, 17% seen once. This material consisted of PBMCs, taken about 5 days after the first yellow fever vaccination. Receptors originate from a man younger than 35 who received the YFV17D yellow fever vaccine.

The chain is built from TRBV10-1 and TRBJ2-5; D call uncertain. The V gene lost 0 bases and the J gene lost 4 bases, with 12 bases spanning the gap. The germline CDR1 and CDR2 sequences are WNHNN and SYGVQD (reference sequence). This CDR3 is built from 15 residues. As DNA, the CDR3 is TGCGCCAGCAGTGAGTCCATCGGGTGGTCAGAGACCCAGTACTTC. Its translation is CASSESIGWSETQYF.

The rearrangement uses TRBV19 and TRBJ1-1; D gene unclear. The V gene lost 3 bases and the J gene lost 5 bases, with 10 bases spanning the gap. In germline, CDR1 is LNHDA, CDR2 SQIVND (reference sequence). The CDR3 totals 13 residues. CDR3: CASSMLGGTEAFF. The CDR3 nucleotides are TGTGCCAGTAGTATGCTAGGAGGTACTGAAGCTTTCTTT.

The chain uses TRBV18 and TRBJ2-7, with D hard to call. The CDR3 runs to 14 residues. V lost 0 bases to trimming and J lost 2 bases, with 8 bases between them. Germline CDR1 is KGHSH and CDR2 is LQKENI. CDR3 sequence: CASSPPTDPYEQYV. The CDR3 DNA reads as TGTGCCAGCTCACCACCGACTGACCCCTACGAGCAGTACGTC.

The gene calls are TRBV4-3 and TRBJ2-1, with a possible D match to TRBD2 (7 bases). In germline, CDR1 is LGHNA, CDR2 YSLEER. There are 17 residues in the CDR3. V was trimmed by 2 bases and J by 2 bases, leaving 16 bases between them. CDR3 DNA sequence: TGCGCCAGCAGCCAAAGGAGGGGGGGCCACACCTACAATGAGCAGTTCTTC. Its protein is CASSQRRGGHTYNEQFF.

Regarding this clonotype: Sequence at one end of the junction differs from germline and may be a read error. CDR3: CASSPGGTAQETQYF. The CDR3 nucleotides are TGTGCTAGCAGCCCAGGCGGGACAGCCCAAGAGACCCAGTACTTC. The chain links TRBV7-7 to TRBJ2-5; possible D gene TRBD1, 7 bases. Germline values: CDR1 SSHAT, CDR2 FNYEAQ (reference sequence). The CDR3 is made up of 15 amino acids.

This clonotype came up a few times. The J gene is TRBJ2-3, the V gene TRBV4-3; 7 bases map to TRBD1. CDR3 length: 16 amino acids. V was pared by 4 bases and J by 2 bases, with 9 bases of the junction left unmatched. Per the germline V gene, CDR1 is LGHNA and CDR2 is YSLEER. CDR3: CASSRLGQTTTDTQYF. As DNA, the CDR3 is TGCGCCAGCAGCCGCCTGGGACAGACAACCACAGATACGCAGTATTTT.

This clonotype has just a few counts. The V call is TRBV5-1, the J call TRBJ1-1; D is undetermined. The ends were cut back, 1 base at V and 1 base at J, with 5 bases in the middle. The CDR3 spans 13 residues. CDR1 is SGHRS, CDR2 YFSETQ, per germline. CDR3 loop: CASSLYTNTEAFF. CDR3 nucleotide sequence: TGCGCCAGCAGCTTGTACACGAACACTGAAGCTTTCTTT. Full variable domain (remainder filled in from reference TRBV5-1 and TRBJ1-1): KAGVTQTPRYLIKTRGQQVTLSCSPISGHRSVSWYQQTPGQGLQFLFEYFSETQRNKGNFPGRFSGRQFSNSRSEMNVSTLELGDSALYLCASSLYTNTEAFFGQGTRLTVV.

The chain carries TRBV28 and TRBJ2-7; D gene uncertain. V dropped 3 bases and J dropped 9 bases, with 21 bases sitting between them. The CDR3 length is 15 residues. Germline values: CDR1 MDHEN, CDR2 SYDVKM. The CDR3 bases are TGTGCCAGCAGTTTCAGCCCAAGTGGATTTAGAGGGCAGTACGTC. Translating it yields CASSFSPSGFRGQYV.

This sequence joins TRBV20-1 and TRBJ2-5; TRBD2 is a possible D gene (6 bases). V lost 2 bases and J lost 5, with 18 bases in between. Germline assignment: CDR1 DFQATT and CDR2 SNEGSKA (reference sequence). The CDR3 is made up of 15 amino acids. Here the CDR3 DNA reads TGCAGTGCTAGACCACCGGAGGGTGTGGGGGAGACCCAGTACTTC. This gives the protein CSARPPEGVGETQYF.

On this clonotype: Germline is not matched at one junction end, which may reflect a read error. This chain's CDR3 is CASSPAGGLSQSF. CDR3 bases: TGTGCCAGCAGCCCAGCGGGGGGGCTTTCCCAGTCTTTT. The chain joins TRBV27 to TRBJ2-3; TRBD2 agrees at 10 bases. The CDR3 is made up of 13 amino acids. Germline V gene data show CDR1 as MNHEY and CDR2 as SMNVEV (reference sequence).

This clonotype was detected only a few times. The chain employs TRBV4-2 and TRBJ2-2; tentatively, D is TRBD2 (5 bases). The CDR3 runs to 15 residues. From germline, CDR1 is LGHNA and CDR2 YNFKEQ. V dropped 1 base and J dropped 3 bases, with 9 bases sitting between them. CDR3 region: CASSQVSGYTGELFF. The DNA for the CDR3 is TGTGCCAGCAGCCAAGTAAGCGGCTACACCGGGGAGCTGTTTTTT.

The CDR3: CATSGGGFYNEQFF. The CDR3, as DNA: TGTGCCACCAGTGGAGGGGGCTTCTACAATGAGCAGTTCTTC. This rearrangement joins TRBV24-1 to TRBJ2-1; 7 bases agree with TRBD1. Germline V CDR1 and CDR2: KGHDR, SFDVKD. There are 14 residues in the CDR3. The V gene end was trimmed by 5 bases and the J gene end by 3 bases; junction bases not matched to a gene: 3.

This clonotype was picked up a small number of times. The chain carries TRBV3-1 and TRBJ1-3; 9 positions agree with TRBD1. Germline-derived CDR1 and CDR2 are LGHDT and YNNKEL (reference sequence). The trim removed 4 bases at V and 7 bases at J, leaving 20 bases unmatched. The CDR3 is 19 amino acids. CDR3 in amino acids: CASSPPGRRTGAMRNTIYF. The CDR3 DNA sequence: TGTGCCAGCAGCCCCCCCGGGCGGAGGACAGGGGCTATGAGGAACACCATATATTTT.

The chain links TRBV2 to TRBJ1-5; D may be TRBD1 (5 bases). Germline V CDR1 and CDR2: SNHLY, FYNNEI. The V end was cut by 7 bases, the J end by 9 bases, with 16 bases between. The CDR3 runs 13 residues. CDR3 DNA: TGTGCCAGCATGGGAGGGGAAAGTTCGCCCCAGCATTTT. It specifies CASMGGESSPQHF.

The V call is TRBV4-3, the J call TRBJ1-3; D may be TRBD1 (5 bases). The V and J ends lost 0 bases and 1 base respectively, with 10 bases between them. CDR1 is LGHNA and CDR2 is YSLEER in the germline V gene. The CDR3 runs to 16 residues. This CDR3 reads CASSQDREWSGNTIYF. DNA for the CDR3: TGCGCCAGCAGCCAAGACAGGGAGTGGTCTGGAAACACCATATATTTT.

This clonotype has a count of ten or more. The rearrangement links TRBV29-1 to TRBJ1-2; 9 bases agree with TRBD1. The CDR3 spans 12 residues. CDR1 SQVTM and CDR2 ANQGSEA come from the germline V gene. V lost 5 bases to trimming and J lost 8 bases; unmatched junction nucleotides: 6. CDR3 amino acids: CSVSQGAWGYTF. The CDR3 DNA is TGCAGCGTTTCACAGGGGGCGTGGGGCTACACCTTC. Looking up the rest from reference TRBV29-1 and TRBJ1-2 gives the full variable domain: SAVISQKPSRDICQRGTSLTIQCQVDSQVTMMFWYRQQPGQSLTLIATANQGSEATYESGFVIDKFPISRPNLTFSTLTVSNMSPEDSSIYLCSVSQGAWGYTFGSGTRLTVV.